The clone carrying this TCR beta chain was seen a handful of times. Germline CDR1 reads MGHRA; CDR2 reads YSYEKL. Deletions cut 4 bases from V and 3 bases from J, with 13 bases between. The CDR3 contains 15 residues. TCRdb itself ran the RT-PCR reads through MiXCR, one entry per CDR3 protein. The data hold a few hundred thousand distinct CDR3 sequences, with roughly 20% observed a single time. The sample originates from a study of response to subunit inactivated influenza vaccine. This specimen consisted of PBMCs from blood, obtained approximately 22 months after vaccination. The receptor was derived from a man aged 45 to 70 who received an inactivated influenza vaccine. The J gene is TRBJ2-4, the V gene TRBV4-1; D remains unclear. In DNA form, the CDR3 reads TGCGCCAGCAGCCCCCATGGGGTGGGCAAAAACATTCAGTACTTC. Translation gives CASSPHGVGKNIQYF.